This entry lists 18 T cell receptor beta chains sequenced from one sample in a study of CXCR3-negative and CXCR3-positive naive CD8 T cells. UMI-labeled 5' RACE TRB cDNA libraries were prepared from the cells. Each CDR3 protein gets one entry in TCRdb, which reprocessed the 5' RACE reads and gives no DNA. The specimen's table records some 6,100 distinct CDR3 sequences. Sequenced input: naive CXCR3- CD8+ T cells from blood. Subset denoted: CD45RO-CCR7+CD27+CD95- naive CD8+ T cells lacking CXCR3 (TNR3-). These receptors all come from a human donor in good health. Some clones in this sample may be carry-over from other donors' samples.

This clonotype is called medium-sized (0.01 to 0.1%) based on its frequency. The V and J genes are TRBV3-1 and TRBJ2-1; no DNA is available, so the TRBD2 call from TCRdb remains unchecked. The CDR3 sequence is 14 residues long. CDR1 and CDR2 from the germline V gene are LGHDT and YNNKEL (reference sequence). The CDR3 reads CASSQSLARDEQFF.

The J gene is TRBJ1-3, the V gene TRBV29-1. There are 13 residues in the CDR3. Germline V lookup: CDR1 SQVTM, CDR2 ANQGSEA. The CDR3 sequence: CSVTGPSGNTLYF.

In terms of frequency, this clonotype is medium-sized. The chain combines TRBV12-5 with TRBJ2-1; TCRdb indicates TRBD1, and absent DNA this call remains unverified. The CDR3 is 15 residues long. Germline-derived CDR1 and CDR2 are LGHNT and FRNRAP. The CDR3 sequence is CASGLGGGKDNEQFF.

J is TRBJ2-4 and V is TRBV4-1. The CDR3 length is 15 residues. Germline-derived CDR1 and CDR2 are MGHRA and YSYEKL. CDR3 region: CASSQSTASGHIQYF.

V and J are TRBV12-3 or TRBV12-4 and TRBJ2-7. This CDR3 spans 12 amino acids. The CDR3 region is CASSLDGVEQYF.

The CDR3 spells CSATRDRAIYEQYF. The V and J genes are TRBV20-1 and TRBJ2-7; TCRdb's D call of TRBD1 is untestable without DNA. Germline values: CDR1 DFQATT, CDR2 SNEGSKA (reference sequence). This CDR3 contains 14 residues.

This clonotype is medium-sized by frequency. The V call is TRBV27, the J call TRBJ2-2. The CDR3 runs 15 residues. In germline, CDR1 is MNHEY, CDR2 SMNVEV (reference sequence). CDR3 loop: CASSLRHRNTGELFF.

V and J are TRBV9 and TRBJ2-7; lacking DNA, the TRBD1 call made by TCRdb goes unchecked. Germline values: CDR1 SGDLS, CDR2 YYNGEE. There are 15 residues in the CDR3. The CDR3 loop is CASSVAGGASYEQYF.

This chain uses TRBV3-1 with TRBJ1-4; there is no DNA to check the TCRdb D call of TRBD1. Germline CDR1 reads LGHDT; CDR2 reads YNNKEL (reference sequence). The CDR3 has 17 residues. CDR3 amino acids: CASSQENFGQLDEKLFF. Filled out from reference TRBV3-1 and TRBJ1-4, the complete variable domain reads DTAVSQTPKYLVTQMGNDKSIKCEQNLGHDTMYWYKQDSKKFLKIMFSYNNKELIINETVPNRFSPKSPDKAHLNLHINSLELGDSAVYFCASSQENFGQLDEKLFFGSGTQLSVL.

The rearrangement links TRBV7-6 to TRBJ1-1; TCRdb designates TRBD1, a call that cannot be tested without DNA. The CDR3 totals 14 residues. CDR1 is SGHVS and CDR2 is FNYEAQ in the germline V gene. CDR3 region: CASSSTGGNTEAFF.

According to its frequency, this clonotype is medium-sized (0.01 to 0.1%). This chain uses TRBV6-2 or TRBV6-3 with TRBJ2-7; TCRdb names TRBD2, which stays unverified in the absence of DNA. Germline-derived CDR1 and CDR2 are MNHEY and SVGEGT. The length of the CDR3 is 13 residues. The CDR3 region is CASRRLGSYEQYF.

The chain is built from TRBV4-3 and TRBJ1-2. The CDR3 is 16 amino acids. Germline V gene sequence: CDR1 LGHNA, CDR2 YSLEER. The chain's CDR3 is CASSRSLSVLNYGYTF.

V gene TRBV29-1 combines with J gene TRBJ2-7. The germline gives CDR1 SQVTM, CDR2 ANQGSEA. There are 14 residues in the CDR3. The CDR3 here is CSVGGGEVSYEQYF.

The rearrangement uses TRBV5-6 and TRBJ2-7; checking the TCRdb D call of TRBD2 is not possible without DNA. CDR3 size: 15 residues. In germline, CDR1 is SGHDT, CDR2 YYEEEE. CDR3 loop: CASSTGTSGIYEQYF.

The chain uses TRBV3-1 and TRBJ1-1. The CDR3 consists of 13 residues. Per the germline V gene, CDR1 is LGHDT and CDR2 is YNNKEL (reference sequence). This CDR3 reads CASSQGENTEAFF.

V and J are TRBV7-9 and TRBJ1-1. The germline gives CDR1 SEHNR, CDR2 FQNEAQ (reference sequence). The CDR3 runs to 16 residues. CDR3 region: CASSLEGLSMNTEAFF. Supplemented by reference TRBV7-9 and TRBJ1-1, the full variable domain reads DTGVSQNPRHKITKRGQNVTFRCDPISEHNRLYWYRQTLGQGPEFLTYFQNEAQLEKSRLLSDRFSAERPKGSFSTLEIQRTEQGDSAMYLCASSLEGLSMNTEAFFGQGTRLTVV.

This chain joins TRBV4-3 and TRBJ2-1; with no DNA, the TCRdb D assignment of TRBD2 cannot be verified. The CDR3 spans 17 residues. Germline loops: CDR1 LGHNA, CDR2 YSLEER. CDR3 region: CASSQDIGTSSAREQFF.

The chain has TRBV20-1 and TRBJ2-1. The CDR3 is 14 amino acids. From germline, CDR1 is DFQATT and CDR2 SNEGSKA (reference sequence). This chain's CDR3 is CSARETDSYNEQFF.